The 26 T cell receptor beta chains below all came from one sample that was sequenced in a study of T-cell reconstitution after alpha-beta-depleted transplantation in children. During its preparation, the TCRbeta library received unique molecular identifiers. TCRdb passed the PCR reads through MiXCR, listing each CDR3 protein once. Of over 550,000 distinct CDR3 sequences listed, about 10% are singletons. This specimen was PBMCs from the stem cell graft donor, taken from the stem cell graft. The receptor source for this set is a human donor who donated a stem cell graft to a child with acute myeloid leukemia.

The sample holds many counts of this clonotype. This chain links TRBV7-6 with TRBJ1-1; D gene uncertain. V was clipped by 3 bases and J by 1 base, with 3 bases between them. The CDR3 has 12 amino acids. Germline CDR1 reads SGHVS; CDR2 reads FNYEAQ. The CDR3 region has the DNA TGTGCCAGCAGCTTCGAGAACACTGAAGCTTTCTTT. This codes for CASSFENTEAFF.

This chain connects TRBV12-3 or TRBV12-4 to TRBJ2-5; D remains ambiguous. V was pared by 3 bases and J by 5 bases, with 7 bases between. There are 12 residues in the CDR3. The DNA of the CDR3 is TGTGCCAGCAGTTTTGTTATGGAGACCCAGTACTTC. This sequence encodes CASSFVMETQYF.

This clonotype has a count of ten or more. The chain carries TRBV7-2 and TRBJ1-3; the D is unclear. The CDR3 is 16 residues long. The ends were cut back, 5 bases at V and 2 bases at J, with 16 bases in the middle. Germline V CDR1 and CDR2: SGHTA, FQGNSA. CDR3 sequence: CASSPPSSLPGNTIYF. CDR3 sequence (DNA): TGTGCCAGCAGCCCACCCAGTTCCCTCCCTGGAAACACCATATATTTT.

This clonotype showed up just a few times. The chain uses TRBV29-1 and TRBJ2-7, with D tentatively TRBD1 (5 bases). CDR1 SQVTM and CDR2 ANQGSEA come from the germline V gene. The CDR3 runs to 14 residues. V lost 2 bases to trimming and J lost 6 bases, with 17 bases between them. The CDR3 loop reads CSVESVRESREQYF. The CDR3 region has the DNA TGCAGCGTTGAAAGCGTCAGGGAAAGTCGCGAGCAGTACTTC.

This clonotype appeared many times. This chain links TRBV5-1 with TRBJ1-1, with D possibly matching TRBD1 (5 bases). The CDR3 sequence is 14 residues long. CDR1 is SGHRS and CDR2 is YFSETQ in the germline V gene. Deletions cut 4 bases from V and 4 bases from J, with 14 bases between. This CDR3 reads CASSHWGVPTEAFF. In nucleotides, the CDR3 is TGCGCCAGCAGCCATTGGGGGGTTCCCACTGAAGCTTTCTTT.

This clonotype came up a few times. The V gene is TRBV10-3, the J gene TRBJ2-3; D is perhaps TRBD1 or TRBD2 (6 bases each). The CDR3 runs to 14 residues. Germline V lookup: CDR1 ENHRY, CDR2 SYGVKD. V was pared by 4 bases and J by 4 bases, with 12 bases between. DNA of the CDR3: TGTGCCATCAGTGGGGGGGCTAGCGCAGATACGCAGTATTTT. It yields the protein CAISGGASADTQYF.

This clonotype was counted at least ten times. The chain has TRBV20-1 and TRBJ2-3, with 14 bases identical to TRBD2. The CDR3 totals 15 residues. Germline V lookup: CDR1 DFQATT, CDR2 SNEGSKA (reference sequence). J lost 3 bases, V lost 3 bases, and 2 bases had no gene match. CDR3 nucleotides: TGCAGTGCTAGTCGACTAGCGGGAGGGACAGATACGCAGTATTTT. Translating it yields CSASRLAGGTDTQYF.

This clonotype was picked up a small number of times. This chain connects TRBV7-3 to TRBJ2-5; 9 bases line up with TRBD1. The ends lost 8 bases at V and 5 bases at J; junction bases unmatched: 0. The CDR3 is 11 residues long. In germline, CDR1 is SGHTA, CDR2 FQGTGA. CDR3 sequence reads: CASGQGETQYF. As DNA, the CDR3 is TGTGCCAGCGGACAGGGGGAGACCCAGTACTTC. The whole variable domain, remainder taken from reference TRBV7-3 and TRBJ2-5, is GAGVSQTPSNKVTEKGKYVELRCDPISGHTALYWYRQSLGQGPEFLIYFQGTGAADDSGLPNDRFFAVRPEGSVSTLKIQRTERGDSAVYLCASGQGETQYFGPGTRLLVL.

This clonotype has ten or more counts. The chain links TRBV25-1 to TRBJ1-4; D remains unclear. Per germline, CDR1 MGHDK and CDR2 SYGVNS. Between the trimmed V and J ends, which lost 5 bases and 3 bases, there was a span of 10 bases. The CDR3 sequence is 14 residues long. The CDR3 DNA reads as TGTGCCAGCAGTTCCCGCCCGGCTAATGAAAAACTGTTTTTT. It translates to CASSSRPANEKLFF.

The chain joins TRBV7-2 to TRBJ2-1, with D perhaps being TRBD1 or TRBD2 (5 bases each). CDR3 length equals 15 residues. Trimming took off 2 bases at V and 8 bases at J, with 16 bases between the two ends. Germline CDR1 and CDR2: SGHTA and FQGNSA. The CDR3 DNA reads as TGTGCCAGCAGCTTAAAGTACGGGGCTTTTCATGAGCAGTTCTTC. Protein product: CASSLKYGAFHEQFF. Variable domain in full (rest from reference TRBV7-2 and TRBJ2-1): GAGVSQSPSNKVTEKGKDVELRCDPISGHTALYWYRQSLGQGLEFLIYFQGNSAPDKSGLPSDRFSAERTGGSVSTLTIQRTQQEDSAVYLCASSLKYGAFHEQFFGPGTRLTVL.

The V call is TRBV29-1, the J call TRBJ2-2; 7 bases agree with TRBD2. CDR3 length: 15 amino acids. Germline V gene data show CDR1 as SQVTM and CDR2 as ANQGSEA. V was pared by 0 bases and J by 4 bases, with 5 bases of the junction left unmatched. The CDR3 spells CSVEELASGTGELFF. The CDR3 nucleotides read TGCAGCGTTGAAGAACTAGCGTCAGGCACCGGGGAGCTGTTTTTT.

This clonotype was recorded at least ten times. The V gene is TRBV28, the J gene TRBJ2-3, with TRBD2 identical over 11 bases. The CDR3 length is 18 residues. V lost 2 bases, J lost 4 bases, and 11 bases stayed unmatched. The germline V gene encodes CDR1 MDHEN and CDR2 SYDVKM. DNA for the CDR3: TGTGCCAGCAGTTTAGTGGTGGCGACTAGCGGGAACCCAGATACGCAGTATTTT. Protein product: CASSLVVATSGNPDTQYF.

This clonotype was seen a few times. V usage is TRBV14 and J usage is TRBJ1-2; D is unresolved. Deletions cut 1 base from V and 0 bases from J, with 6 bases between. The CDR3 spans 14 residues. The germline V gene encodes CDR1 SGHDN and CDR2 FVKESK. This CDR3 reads CASSQGSANYGYTF. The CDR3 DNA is TGTGCCAGCAGCCAAGGGTCAGCTAACTATGGCTACACCTTC.

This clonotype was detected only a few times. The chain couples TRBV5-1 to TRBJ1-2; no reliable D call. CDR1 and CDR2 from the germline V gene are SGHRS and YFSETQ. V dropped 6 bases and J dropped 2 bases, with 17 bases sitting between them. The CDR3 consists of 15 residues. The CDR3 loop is CASNVAGSLNYGYTF. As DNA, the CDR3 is TGCGCCAGCAACGTGGCCGGGAGCTTAAACTATGGCTACACCTTC.

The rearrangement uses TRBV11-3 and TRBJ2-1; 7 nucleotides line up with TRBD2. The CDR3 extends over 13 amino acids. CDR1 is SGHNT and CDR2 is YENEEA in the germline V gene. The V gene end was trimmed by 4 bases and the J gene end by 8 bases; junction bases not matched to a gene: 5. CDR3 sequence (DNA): TGTGCCAGCAGCTCCGGACTAGTAGATGAGCAGTTCTTC. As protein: CASSSGLVDEQFF.

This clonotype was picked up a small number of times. The CDR3: CASSPPSPEETQYF. CDR3 in DNA: TGTGCCAGCTCACCTCCCAGCCCGGAGGAGACCCAGTACTTC. The chain combines TRBV18 with TRBJ2-5; no reliable D call. The germline CDR1 and CDR2 sequences are KGHSH and LQKENI. The CDR3 loop spans 14 amino acids. Trimming shortened V by 3 bases and J by 5 bases, and 13 bases separated the two germline ends.

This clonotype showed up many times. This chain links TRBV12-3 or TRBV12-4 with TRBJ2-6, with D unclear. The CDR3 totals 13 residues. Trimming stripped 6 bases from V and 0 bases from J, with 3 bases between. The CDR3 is CASRGSGANVLTF. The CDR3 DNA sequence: TGTGCCAGCAGAGGCTCTGGGGCCAACGTCCTGACTTTC.

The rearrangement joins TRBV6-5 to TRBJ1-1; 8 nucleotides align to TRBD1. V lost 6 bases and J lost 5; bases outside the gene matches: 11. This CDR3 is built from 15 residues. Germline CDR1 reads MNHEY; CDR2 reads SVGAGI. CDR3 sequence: CASSRPDRVETEAFF. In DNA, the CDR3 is TGTGCCAGCAGCCGACCGGACAGGGTGGAGACTGAAGCTTTCTTT.

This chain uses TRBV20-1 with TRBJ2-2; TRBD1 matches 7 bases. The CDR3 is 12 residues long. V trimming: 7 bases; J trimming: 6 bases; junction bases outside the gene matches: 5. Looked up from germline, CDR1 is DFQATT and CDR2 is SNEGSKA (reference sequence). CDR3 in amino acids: CSVDTGAGELFF. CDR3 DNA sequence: TGCAGTGTCGACACAGGGGCCGGGGAGCTGTTTTTT.

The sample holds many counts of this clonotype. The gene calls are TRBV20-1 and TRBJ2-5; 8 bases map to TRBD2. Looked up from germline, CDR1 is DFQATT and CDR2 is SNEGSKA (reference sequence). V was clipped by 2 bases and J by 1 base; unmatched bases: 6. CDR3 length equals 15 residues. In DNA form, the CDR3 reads TGCAGTGCTAGATCCCGGACTAGCAGCCAAGAGACCCAGTACTTC. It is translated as CSARSRTSSQETQYF.

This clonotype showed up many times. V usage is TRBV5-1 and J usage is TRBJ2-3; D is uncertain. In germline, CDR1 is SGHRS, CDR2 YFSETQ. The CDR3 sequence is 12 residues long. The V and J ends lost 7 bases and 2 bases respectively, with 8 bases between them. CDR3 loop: CASGDHTDTQYF. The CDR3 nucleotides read TGCGCCAGCGGAGATCACACAGATACGCAGTATTTT.

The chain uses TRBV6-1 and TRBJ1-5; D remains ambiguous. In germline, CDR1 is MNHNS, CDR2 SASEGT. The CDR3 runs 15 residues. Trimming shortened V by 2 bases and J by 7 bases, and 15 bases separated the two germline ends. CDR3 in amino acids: CASSEPSNTRQPQHF. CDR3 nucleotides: TGTGCCAGCAGTGAACCATCAAACACTCGGCAGCCCCAGCATTTT.

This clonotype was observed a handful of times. CDR3 amino acids: CASSPSGNQGGIQYF. Written as DNA, the CDR3 is TGCGCCAGCAGCCCTAGCGGGAACCAAGGCGGCATTCAGTACTTC. The J gene is TRBJ2-4, the V gene TRBV5-1, with TRBD2 matching over 9 bases. The CDR3 is 15 amino acids. Germline assignment: CDR1 SGHRS and CDR2 YFSETQ. V shed 4 bases, J shed 9 bases, and the junction held 11 bases outside the gene matches.

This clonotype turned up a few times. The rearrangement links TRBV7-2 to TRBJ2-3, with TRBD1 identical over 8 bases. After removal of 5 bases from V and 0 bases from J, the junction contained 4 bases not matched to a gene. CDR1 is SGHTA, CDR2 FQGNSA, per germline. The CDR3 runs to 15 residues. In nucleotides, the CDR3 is TGTGCCAGCAGCACGACAGGGGCTAGCACAGATACGCAGTATTTT. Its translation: CASSTTGASTDTQYF.

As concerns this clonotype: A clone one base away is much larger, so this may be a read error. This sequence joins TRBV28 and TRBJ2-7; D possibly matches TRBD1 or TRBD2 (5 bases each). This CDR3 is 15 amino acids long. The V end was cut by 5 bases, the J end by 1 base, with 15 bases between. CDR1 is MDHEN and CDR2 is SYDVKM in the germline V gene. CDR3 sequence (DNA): TGTGCCAGCAGTCTCCCGAGGGCAGGGTCCTACGAGCAGTACTTC. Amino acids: CASSLPRAGSYEQYF.

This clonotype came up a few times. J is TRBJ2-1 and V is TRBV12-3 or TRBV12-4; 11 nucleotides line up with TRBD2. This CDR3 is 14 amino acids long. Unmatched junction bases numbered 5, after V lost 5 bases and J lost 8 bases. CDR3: CASSTSGSVYEQFF. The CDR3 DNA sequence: TGTGCCAGCAGTACTAGCGGGAGTGTCTATGAGCAGTTCTTC.